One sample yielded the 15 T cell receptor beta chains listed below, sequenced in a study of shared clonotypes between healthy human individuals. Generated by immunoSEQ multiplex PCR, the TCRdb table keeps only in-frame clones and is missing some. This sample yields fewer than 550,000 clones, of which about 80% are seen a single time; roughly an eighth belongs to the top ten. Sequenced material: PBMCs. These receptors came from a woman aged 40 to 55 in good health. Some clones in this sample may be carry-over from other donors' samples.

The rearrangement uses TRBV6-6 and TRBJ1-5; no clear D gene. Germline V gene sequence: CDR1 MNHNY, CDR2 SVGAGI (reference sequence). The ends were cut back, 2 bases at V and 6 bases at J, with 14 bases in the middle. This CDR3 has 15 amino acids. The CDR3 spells CASSYQIQEAQPQHF. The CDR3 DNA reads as TGTGCCAGCAGTTACCAGATTCAAGAAGCTCAGCCCCAGCATTTT.

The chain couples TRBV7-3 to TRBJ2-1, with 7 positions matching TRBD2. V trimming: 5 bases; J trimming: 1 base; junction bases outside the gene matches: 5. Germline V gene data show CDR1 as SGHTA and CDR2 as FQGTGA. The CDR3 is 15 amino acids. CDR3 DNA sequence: TGTGCCAGCAGCCTGGGGGGGAGGTCCTACAATGAGCAGTTCTTC. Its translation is CASSLGGRSYNEQFF.

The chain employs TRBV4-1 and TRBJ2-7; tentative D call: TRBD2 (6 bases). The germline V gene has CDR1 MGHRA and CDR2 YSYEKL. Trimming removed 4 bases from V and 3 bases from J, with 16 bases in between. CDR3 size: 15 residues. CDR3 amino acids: CASSPFLSGNYEQYF. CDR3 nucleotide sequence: TGCGCCAGCAGCCCCTTTCTTAGCGGCAACTACGAGCAGTACTTC.

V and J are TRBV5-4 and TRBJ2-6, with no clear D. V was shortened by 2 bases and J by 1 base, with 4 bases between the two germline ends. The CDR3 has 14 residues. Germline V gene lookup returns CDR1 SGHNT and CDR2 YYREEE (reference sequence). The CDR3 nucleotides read TGTGCCAGCAGCTTTGAATCTGGGGCCAACGTCCTGACTTTC. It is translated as CASSFESGANVLTF.

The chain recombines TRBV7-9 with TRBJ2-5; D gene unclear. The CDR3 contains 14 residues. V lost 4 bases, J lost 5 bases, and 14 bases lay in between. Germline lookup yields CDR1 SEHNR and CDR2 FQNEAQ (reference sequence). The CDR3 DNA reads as TGTGCCAGCAGCTCCTTCGTATCTTTGGAGACCCAGTACTTC. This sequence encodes CASSSFVSLETQYF. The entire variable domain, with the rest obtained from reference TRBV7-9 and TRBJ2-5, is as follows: DTGVSQNPRHKITKRGQNVTFRCDPISEHNRLYWYRQTLGQGPEFLTYFQNEAQLEKSRLLSDRFSAERPKGSFSTLEIQRTEQGDSAMYLCASSSFVSLETQYFGPGTRLLVL.

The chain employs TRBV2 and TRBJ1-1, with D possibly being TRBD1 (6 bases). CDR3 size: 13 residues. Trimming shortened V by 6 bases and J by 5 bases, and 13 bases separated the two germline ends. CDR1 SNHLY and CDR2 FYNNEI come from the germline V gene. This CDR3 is CASRGEGGTEAFF. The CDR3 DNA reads TGTGCCAGCAGGGGGGAAGGGGGGACTGAAGCTTTCTTT. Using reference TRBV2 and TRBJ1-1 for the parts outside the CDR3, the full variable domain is EPEVTQTPSHQVTQMGQEVILRCVPISNHLYFYWYRQILGQKVEFLVSFYNNEISEKSEIFDDQFSVERPDGSNFTLKIRSTKLEDSAMYFCASRGEGGTEAFFGQGTRLTVV.

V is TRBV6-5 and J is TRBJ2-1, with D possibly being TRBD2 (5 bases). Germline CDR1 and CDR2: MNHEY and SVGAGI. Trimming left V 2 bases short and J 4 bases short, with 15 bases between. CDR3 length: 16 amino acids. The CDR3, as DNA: TGTGCCAGCAGTTACCACCCCCGGGGTGGATACAATGAGCAGTTCTTC. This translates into CASSYHPRGGYNEQFF.

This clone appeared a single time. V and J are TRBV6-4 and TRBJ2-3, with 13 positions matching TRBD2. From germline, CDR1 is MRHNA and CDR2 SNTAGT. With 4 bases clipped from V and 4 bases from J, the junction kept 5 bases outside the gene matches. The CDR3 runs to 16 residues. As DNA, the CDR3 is TGTGCCAGCAGTGCGGAGGGACTAGCGGGATCAGATACGCAGTATTTT. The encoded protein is CASSAEGLAGSDTQYF.

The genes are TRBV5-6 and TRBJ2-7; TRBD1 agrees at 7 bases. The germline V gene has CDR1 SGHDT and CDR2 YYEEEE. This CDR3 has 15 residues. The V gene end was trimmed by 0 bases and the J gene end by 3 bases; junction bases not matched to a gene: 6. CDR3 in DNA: TGTGCCAGCAGCTTGGTGGGGACAGACGACTACGAGCAGTACTTC. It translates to CASSLVGTDDYEQYF. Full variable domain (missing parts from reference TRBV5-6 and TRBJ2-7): DAGVTQSPTHLIKTRGQQVTLRCSPKSGHDTVSWYQQALGQGPQFIFQYYEEEERQRGNFPDRFSGHQFPNYSSELNVNALLLGDSALYLCASSLVGTDDYEQYFGPGTRLTVT.

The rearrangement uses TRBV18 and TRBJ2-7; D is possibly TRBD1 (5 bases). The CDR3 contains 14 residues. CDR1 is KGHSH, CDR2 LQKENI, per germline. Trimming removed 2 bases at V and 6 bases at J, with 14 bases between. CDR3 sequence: CASSPGQGISEQYF. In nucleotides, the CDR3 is TGTGCCAGCTCACCAGGGCAGGGAATAAGCGAGCAGTACTTC.

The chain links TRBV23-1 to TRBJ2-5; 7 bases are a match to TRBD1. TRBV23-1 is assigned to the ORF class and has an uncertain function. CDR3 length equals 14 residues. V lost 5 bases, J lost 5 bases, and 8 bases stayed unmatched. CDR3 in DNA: TGCGCCAGCAGTGCGACAGGGATGGGGGAGACCCAGTACTTC. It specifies CASSATGMGETQYF.

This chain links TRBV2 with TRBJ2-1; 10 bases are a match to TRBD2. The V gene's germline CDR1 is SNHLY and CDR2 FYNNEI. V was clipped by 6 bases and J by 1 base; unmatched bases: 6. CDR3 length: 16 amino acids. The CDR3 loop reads CASSHSGRGSYNEQFF. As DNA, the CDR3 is TGTGCCAGCAGCCACAGCGGGAGGGGTTCCTACAATGAGCAGTTCTTC.

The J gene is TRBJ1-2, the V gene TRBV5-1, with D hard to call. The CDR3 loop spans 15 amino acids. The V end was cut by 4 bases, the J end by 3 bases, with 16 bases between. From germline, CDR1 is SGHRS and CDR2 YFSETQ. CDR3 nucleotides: TGCGCCAGCAGCCCGGGCGAGGGCCCGGACTATGGCTACACCTTC. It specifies CASSPGEGPDYGYTF.

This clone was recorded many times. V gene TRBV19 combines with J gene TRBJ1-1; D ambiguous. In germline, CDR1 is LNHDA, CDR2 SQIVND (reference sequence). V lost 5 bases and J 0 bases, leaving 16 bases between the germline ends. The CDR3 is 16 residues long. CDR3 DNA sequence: TGTGCCAGTAGTGCGAGAAGCAGGAGCATGAACACTGAAGCTTTCTTT. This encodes CASSARSRSMNTEAFF.

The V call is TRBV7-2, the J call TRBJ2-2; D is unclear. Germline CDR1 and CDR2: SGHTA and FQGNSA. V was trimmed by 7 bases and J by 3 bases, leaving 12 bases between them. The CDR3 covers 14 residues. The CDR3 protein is CASTLKDYTGELFF. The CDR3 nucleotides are TGTGCCAGCACCCTCAAGGATTACACCGGGGAGCTGTTTTTT.